This note documents a single TCR beta chain sequence. TRB rearrangements were amplified by touch-down multiplex PCR with mixed TRB-A/B primers. TCRdb reprocessed the multiplex PCR reads, with one entry per CDR3 protein and no DNA. The table for this sample gives under 13,000 distinct CDR3 sequences. The data were taken from a study of T cell clusters in autoimmune cytopenias. Each sample's input was roughly 230 ng genomic DNA, 35,000 to 40,000 genome equivalents. This CDR3 contains 15 residues. Per the germline V gene, CDR1 is KGHDR and CDR2 is SFDVKD. The same sample was also used in a study of T cell repertoires in aging, cancer and after chemotherapy.

Sequencing was carried out using peripheral blood. The source is a human donor in good health. The rearrangement uses TRBV24-1 and TRBJ2-1; TCRdb's D gene call, TRBD2, goes unchecked for lack of DNA. CDR3 residues: CATSSGLAGRNEQFF.